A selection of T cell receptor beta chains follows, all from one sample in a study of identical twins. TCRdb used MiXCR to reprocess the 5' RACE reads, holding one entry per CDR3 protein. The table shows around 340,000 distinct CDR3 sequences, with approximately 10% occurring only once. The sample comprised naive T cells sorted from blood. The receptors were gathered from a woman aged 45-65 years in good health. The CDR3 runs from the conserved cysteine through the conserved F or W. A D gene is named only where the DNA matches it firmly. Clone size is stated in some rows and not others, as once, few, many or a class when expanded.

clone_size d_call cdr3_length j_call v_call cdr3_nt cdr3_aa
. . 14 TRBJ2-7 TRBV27 TGTGCCAGCAGTTTCGGAGGGGATACCTACGAGCAGTACTTC CASSFGGDTYEQYF
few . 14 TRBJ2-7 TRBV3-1 TGTGCCAGCAGCCCAGGCCACAACAGGGACGAGCAGTACTTC CASSPGHNRDEQYF
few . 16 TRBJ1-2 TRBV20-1 TGCAGTGCTAGCCCCTCCCCTATCCGGGTCCTCTATGGCTACACCTTC CSASPSPIRVLYGYTF
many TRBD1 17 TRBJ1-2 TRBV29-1 TGCAGCGTTGGCCGAGGAGGACAGGAGGGCGAGAATCATGGCTACACCTTC CSVGRGGQEGENHGYTF
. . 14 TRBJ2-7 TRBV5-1 TGCGCCAGCAGTTTGATCCCCAGCTCCTACGAGCAGTACTTC CASSLIPSSYEQYF
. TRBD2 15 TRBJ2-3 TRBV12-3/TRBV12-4 TGTGCCAGCAGAAGGGACTATCAACACCCAGATACGCAGTATTTT CASRRDYQHPDTQYF
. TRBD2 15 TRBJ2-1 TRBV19 TGTGCCAGTAGCCAGACTAGCGGGGGCAGCAATGAGCAGTTCTTC CASSQTSGGSNEQFF
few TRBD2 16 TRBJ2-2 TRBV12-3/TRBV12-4 TGTGCCAGCAGGAACCGACTAGCGATATCTACAAGGGAGCTGTTTTTT CASRNRLAISTRELFF
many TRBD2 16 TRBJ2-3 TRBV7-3 TGTGCCAGCAGCTTTGGGGGGGGAACTCTCACAGATACGCAGTATTTT CASSFGGGTLTDTQYF
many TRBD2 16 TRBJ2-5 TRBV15 TGTGCCACCAGCAGAGGGTCTAGCGGGAGTAGAGAGACCCAGTACTTC CATSRGSSGSRETQYF
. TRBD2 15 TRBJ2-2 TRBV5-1 TGCGCCAGCAGCTGGACTAGCAGTATGTCCGGGGAGCTGTTTTTT CASSWTSSMSGELFF
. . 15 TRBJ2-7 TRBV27 TGTGCCAGCAGTTTATCGAGCGGGTGGACCTACGAGCAGTACTTC CASSLSSGWTYEQYF
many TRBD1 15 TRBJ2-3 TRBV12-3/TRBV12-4 TGTGCCAGCAGTCGGACCGGGACAGCCACAGATACGCAGTATTTT CASSRTGTATDTQYF
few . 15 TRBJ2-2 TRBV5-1 TGCGCCAGCAGCCAAACCCCTGTCGGGACCGGGGAGCTGTTTTTT CASSQTPVGTGELFF
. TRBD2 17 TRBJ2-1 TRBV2 TGTGCCACCCTTCCGGGACTAGGGGGGATCTCCTACAATGAGCAGTTCTTC CATLPGLGGISYNEQFF
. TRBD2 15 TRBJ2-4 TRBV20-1 TGCAGTGCTAGTAGCGGGAGGGCCGTCAAAAACATTCAGTACTTC CSASSGRAVKNIQYF
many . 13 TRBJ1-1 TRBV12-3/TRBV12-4 TGTGCCAGCAGCACCCTAGGGCGGGCTGAAGCTTTCTTT CASSTLGRAEAFF
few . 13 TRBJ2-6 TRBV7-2 TGTGCCAGCAGCTTACGAGTGGCCAACGTCCTGACTTTC CASSLRVANVLTF
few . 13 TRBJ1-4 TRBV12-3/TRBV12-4 TGTGCCAGCAGCCCCAGGGGACGAGAAAAACTGTTTTTT CASSPRGREKLFF
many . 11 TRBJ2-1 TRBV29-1 TGCAGCGTTGACGGGGGGCATGAGCAGTTCTTC CSVDGGHEQFF
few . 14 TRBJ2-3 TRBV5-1 TGCGCCAGCAGCTCGGTGGGCGGTCCAGATACGCAGTATTTT CASSSVGGPDTQYF
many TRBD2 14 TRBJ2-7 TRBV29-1 TGCAGCGCCGAACTAGCGGATAGCTCCTACGAGCAGTACTTC CSAELADSSYEQYF
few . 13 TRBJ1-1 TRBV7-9 TGTGCCAGCAGCTTAGGGTCTGGATACGAAGCTTTCTTT CASSLGSGYEAFF
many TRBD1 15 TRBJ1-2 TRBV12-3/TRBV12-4 TGTGCCAGCAGCTTTCGGGACATCAGGGGGTATGGCTACACCTTC CASSFRDIRGYGYTF
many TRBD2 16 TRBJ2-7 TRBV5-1 TGCGCCAGCAGCTTCTTATTCTCTAGCGGGAGGAACGAGCAGTACTTC CASSFLFSSGRNEQYF
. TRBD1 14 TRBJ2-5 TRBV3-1 TGTGCCAGCAGCGACACAGGGGCTTGGGAGACCCAGTACTTC CASSDTGAWETQYF
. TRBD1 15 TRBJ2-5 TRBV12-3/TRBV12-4 TGTGCCAGTATGTTGGACAGGGGGAAAGGAGAGACCCAGTACTTC CASMLDRGKGETQYF
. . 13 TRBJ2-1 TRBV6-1 TGTGCCAGCAGGAATCGAGACTACAATGAGCAGTTCTTC CASRNRDYNEQFF
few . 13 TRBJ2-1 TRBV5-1 TGCGCCAGCTCTGGACTCCAAGGCAATGAGCAGTTCTTC CASSGLQGNEQFF
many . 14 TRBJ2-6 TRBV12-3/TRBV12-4 TGTGCCAGCAGAGACACATCTGGGGCCAACGTCCTGACTTTC CASRDTSGANVLTF
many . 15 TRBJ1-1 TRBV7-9 TGTGCCAGCAGCCCCCGGGAGGCGCAAAACACTGAAGCTTTCTTT CASSPREAQNTEAFF
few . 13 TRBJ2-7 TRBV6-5 TGTGCCAGCAGTTACTCGTCAGTCTACGAGCAGTACTTC CASSYSSVYEQYF
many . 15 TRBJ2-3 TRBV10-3 TGTGCCATCAGTGGGGGCGGAACTAGCACAGATACGCAGTATTTT CAISGGGTSTDTQYF
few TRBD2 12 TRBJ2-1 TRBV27 TGTGCCAGCTGCACTAGCGGAAATGAGCAGTTCTTC CASCTSGNEQFF
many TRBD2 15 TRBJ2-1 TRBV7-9 TGTGCCAGCAGCCTGGGACTAGCGGCCTACAATGAGCAGTTCTTC CASSLGLAAYNEQFF
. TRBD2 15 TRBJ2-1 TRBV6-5 TGTGCCAGTTCCGCCCCGGGACTACTTGACAATGAGCAGTTCTTC CASSAPGLLDNEQFF
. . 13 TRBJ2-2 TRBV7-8 TGTGCCAGCAGTTGGGGACGTCTCGGGGAGCTGTTTTTT CASSWGRLGELFF
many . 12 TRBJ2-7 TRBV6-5 TGTGCCAGCAGTCGCTACATCTACGAGCAGTACTTC CASSRYIYEQYF
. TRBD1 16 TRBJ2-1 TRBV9 TGTGCCAGCAGCGAAGGAGGACAGGGGTGGTACAATGAGCAGTTCTTC CASSEGGQGWYNEQFF
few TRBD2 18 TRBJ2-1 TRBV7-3 TGTGCCAGCAGCCCACTAGCGGGAGGCTCTGTGTCCTACAATGAGCAGTTCTTC CASSPLAGGSVSYNEQFF
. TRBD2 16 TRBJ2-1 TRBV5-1 TGCGCCAGCAGCTTGGGACTAGCGGGAGCGTCCAATGAGCAGTTCTTC CASSLGLAGASNEQFF
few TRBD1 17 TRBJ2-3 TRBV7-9 TGTGCCAGCAACACCATACCCGGACAGGGGAGGTTAGATACGCAGTATTTT CASNTIPGQGRLDTQYF
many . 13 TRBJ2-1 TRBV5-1 TGCGCCAGCAGCTTGAAGGGGCGCGATGAGCAGTTCTTC CASSLKGRDEQFF
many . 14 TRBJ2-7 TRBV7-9 TGTGCCAGCAGCTTATCTACTAGATCCTACGAGCAGTACTTC CASSLSTRSYEQYF